These T cell receptor beta chains were read from a single sample in a study of T cells in Graves' hyperthyroidism and ophthalmopathy. One entry per CDR3 protein, called by TCRdb with MiXCR from the multiplex PCR reads. The sample carries 500,000 or so distinct CDR3 sequences, 16% recorded once. Specimen: blood. The receptors shown here come from a woman aged 25 to 39 with Graves' ophthalmopathy. CDR3s include the opening cysteine and the closing phenylalanine or tryptophan. A D gene is named only where the DNA matches it firmly. Some rows have no size entry. The others give once, few or many, or a class for an expanded clone.

clone size	V gene	J gene	D gene	CDR3 DNA	CDR3 protein
many	TRBV7-2	TRBJ2-7	.	TGTGCCAGCAGCCCGGTGACAGTCCCTTACTACGAGCAGTACTTC	CASSPVTVPYYEQYF
many	TRBV20-1	TRBJ1-1	.	TGCAGTGCTAGAGATTTTAACACTGAAGCTTTCTTT	CSARDFNTEAFF
many	TRBV5-1	TRBJ1-1	.	TGTGCCAGCAGCTTAGATGGGGGCACTGAAGCTTTCTTT	CASSLDGGTEAFF
many	TRBV7-9	TRBJ2-7	.	TGTGCCAGCAGCCCACCCGGGACTGCCTACAACGAGCAGTACTTC	CASSPPGTAYNEQYF
few	TRBV6-2/TRBV6-3	TRBJ1-6	.	TGTGCCAGCAGTTACTCAACAGCCAATAATTCACCCCTCCACTTT	CASSYSTANNSPLHF
many	TRBV3-1	TRBJ2-1	.	TGTGCCAGCAGCCTACTGCTCAATGAGCAGTTCTTC	CASSLLLNEQFF
many	TRBV2	TRBJ2-3	TRBD2	TGTGCCAGCAGTGTCAGCGGGATTGTGTATACGCAGTATTTT	CASSVSGIVYTQYF
.	TRBV12-3/TRBV12-4	TRBJ1-6	TRBD1	TGTGCCAGCAGTTCCCTAACAGGGGGCGCGTCACCCCTCCACTTT	CASSSLTGGASPLHF
.	TRBV29-1	TRBJ1-2	TRBD1	TGCAGCGTTGAAGGGACAGGGCCCTACTATGGCTACACCTTC	CSVEGTGPYYGYTF
many	TRBV6-2/TRBV6-3	TRBJ1-1	.	TGTGCCAGCAGTGTCCTAGGGGCTGCGAACACTGAAGCTTTCTTT	CASSVLGAANTEAFF
.	TRBV12-3/TRBV12-4	TRBJ2-3	.	TGTGCCAGCAGACCTTTGAAAGATACGCAGTATTTT	CASRPLKDTQYF
many	TRBV3-1	TRBJ2-2	.	TGTGCCAGCAGCCAACTTCCCGGGCCCGGGGAGCTGTTTTTT	CASSQLPGPGELFF
few	TRBV7-9	TRBJ1-1	.	TGTGCCAGCAGCGGGCAGGTGAGCACTGAAGCTTTCTTT	CASSGQVSTEAFF
.	TRBV6-5	TRBJ1-2	.	TGTGCCAGCAGTTACGAGGGGAGCTATGGCTACACCTTC	CASSYEGSYGYTF
.	TRBV30	TRBJ1-6	.	TGTGCCTGGAGTGTACGAAGGCAGCACGTTAATTCACCCCTCCACTTT	CAWSVRRQHVNSPLHF
.	TRBV28	TRBJ2-1	.	TGTGCCAGCAGTTTCCGTCGGAATGAGCAGTTCTTC	CASSFRRNEQFF
many	TRBV3-1	TRBJ2-7	TRBD2	TGTGCCAGCAGCCAAGAACTAGCGGGAGGCGAGCAGTACTTC	CASSQELAGGEQYF
many	TRBV2	TRBJ2-5	.	TGTGCCAGCAGTGGGACTTCGTACCAAGAGACCCAGTACTTC	CASSGTSYQETQYF
many	TRBV5-1	TRBJ2-7	.	TGCGCCAGCAGCTTCCCCAAGGGCAACAGATACGAGCAGTACTTC	CASSFPKGNRYEQYF
few	TRBV29-1	TRBJ1-2	.	TGCAGCGCAACAGGGAGGGGTGGCTACACCTTC	CSATGRGGYTF
few	TRBV6-2/TRBV6-3	TRBJ2-7	.	TGTGCCAGCAGTTACTCGATACAGGGCTACGAGCAGTACTTC	CASSYSIQGYEQYF
.	TRBV7-9	TRBJ2-5	.	TGTGCCAGCAGACAGGGAACTGTCCAAGAGACCCAGTACTTC	CASRQGTVQETQYF
many	TRBV18	TRBJ1-2	.	TGTGCCAGCTCACCATCAAGTAGCGTCGATGGCTACACCTTC	CASSPSSSVDGYTF
many	TRBV9	TRBJ1-1	TRBD1	TGTGCCAGCAGCCGAGACAGGGGAGTACCTATGAACACTGAAGCTTTCTTT	CASSRDRGVPMNTEAFF
.	TRBV12-3/TRBV12-4	TRBJ1-2	TRBD1	TGTGCCAGCAGTTTATATACGGGGACAGCTAACTATGGCTACACCTTC	CASSLYTGTANYGYTF
.	TRBV25-1	TRBJ1-4	TRBD1	TGTGCCAGCAGTGAATTAGGACAGGGTTCTGAAAAACTGTTTTTT	CASSELGQGSEKLFF
medium-sized	TRBV27	TRBJ2-5	TRBD1	TGTGCCAGCAGGCCCCTCTCCACAGGGGGGTCGGGGACCCAGTACTTC	CASRPLSTGGSGTQYF
many	TRBV28	TRBJ1-2	.	TGTGCCAGCAGTTTTTCCGACTATGGCTACACCTTC	CASSFSDYGYTF
few	TRBV7-9	TRBJ1-1	.	TGTGCCAGCAGCTTAGCCGGTTCCAACACTGAAGCTTTCTTT	CASSLAGSNTEAFF
few	TRBV19	TRBJ2-3	TRBD2	TGTGCCAGTTGGACTAGCGCCAACCCAGATACGCAGTATTTT	CASWTSANPDTQYF
many	TRBV20-1	TRBJ2-5	TRBD1	TGCAGTGCTCGCCTGACAGGGGCATTCCAAGAGACCCAGTACTTC	CSARLTGAFQETQYF
few	TRBV18	TRBJ1-2	.	TGTGCCAGCTCATCCGGGACGCACGAAGGTGGCTACACCTTC	CASSSGTHEGGYTF
few	TRBV7-9	TRBJ2-2	.	TGTGCCAGCAGCTCCGATCTGGGACACCTTAGGACCGGGGAGCTGTTTTTT	CASSSDLGHLRTGELFF
many	TRBV18	TRBJ2-4	.	TGTGCCAGCTCACCACCGGTCCAGGGATCGGCTCAGTACTTC	CASSPPVQGSAQYF
few	TRBV5-1	TRBJ2-1	TRBD1	TGCGCCAGCAGCTTGGAGCCGGGACAGCACAATGAGCAGTTCTTC	CASSLEPGQHNEQFF
many	TRBV12-3/TRBV12-4	TRBJ2-3	.	TGTGCCAGCAGTTTACCGCGGGACGGGCCTAGTACGCAGTATTTT	CASSLPRDGPSTQYF
many	TRBV11-2	TRBJ2-1	.	TGTGCCAGCACCCCCCAGGGCATTTACAATGAGCAGTTCTTC	CASTPQGIYNEQFF
few	TRBV6-2/TRBV6-3	TRBJ2-7	TRBD1	TGTGCCAGCAGTTACTCGATTTTATTTTTTGGGACAGGGGACTACGAGCAGTACTTC	CASSYSILFFGTGDYEQYF
.	TRBV6-5	TRBJ2-6	TRBD1	TGTGCCAGCAGTTACGGCACCGGGACAGGGGTCTCTGGGGCCAACGTCCTGACTTTC	CASSYGTGTGVSGANVLTF
few	TRBV9	TRBJ2-5	.	TGTGCCAGCAGCTCCGAGTTCGGGAGACAAGAGACCCAGTACTTC	CASSSEFGRQETQYF
few	TRBV9	TRBJ2-7	TRBD2	TGTGCCAGCAGCGTAAATCCAGCGGGAGAAGGGAGCTACGAGCAGTACTTC	CASSVNPAGEGSYEQYF
few	TRBV28	TRBJ1-5	.	TGTGCCAGCAGTTTATGGAATAATCAGCCCCAGCATTTT	CASSLWNNQPQHF
.	TRBV20-1	TRBJ2-2	TRBD1	TGCAGTGCTAGAGACATGGCCGGGACAGACACCGGGGAGCTGTTTTTT	CSARDMAGTDTGELFF
.	TRBV7-9	TRBJ1-2	.	TGTGCCAGCAGCTTAGCAGCGGGGGCGCGTGGCTACACCTTC	CASSLAAGARGYTF
many	TRBV30	TRBJ2-1	TRBD2	TGTGCCTGGACTGTAGCGGGAGCCATCTATGAGCAGTTCTTC	CAWTVAGAIYEQFF
many	TRBV28	TRBJ1-4	.	TGTGCCAGCAGTTTACCAGGGGAGGCTGAAAAACTGTTTTTT	CASSLPGEAEKLFF